This T cell receptor beta chain appears in the sequencing data of a study of cytomegalovirus exposure and HLA in healthy donors. Some clones are missing from TCRdb's copy, which holds only in-frame ones; the method was immunoSEQ multiplex PCR. The profile shows 60,000 to 70,000 clones, 92% of them singletons. Separation from the roughly 700-subject first cohort characterized the approximately 120-subject validation cohort, to which the donors belonged. This clone was counted a single time. The antigen remains undetermined. General study findings and limits: Researchers catalogued 150 or so TCR beta chains as cytomegalovirus-associated. Generally TCR sequences proved uncommon, though certain public TCRs appeared in numerous donors.

The germline V gene encodes CDR1 MGHRA and CDR2 YSYEKL. CDR3 length: 18 amino acids. V dropped 1 base and J dropped 4 bases, with 19 bases sitting between them. The receptor was derived from a man aged 18 to 30 in good health and CMV-seropositive. The rearrangement uses TRBV4-1 and TRBJ2-2, with TRBD2 as a possible D gene (6 bases). The sequenced sample was PBMCs. The CDR3, as DNA: TGCGCCAGCAGCCAAGCTTTAACTGGGAGGATCGGCACCGGGGAGCTGTTTTTT. Amino acid sequence: CASSQALTGRIGTGELFF.